The rows below give T cell receptor beta chains drawn from one sample of a study of blood T cell repertoires in COVID-19. Using immunoSEQ multiplex PCR, the repertoire was profiled, and TCRdb retains in-frame clones only, with some absent. The sample includes approximately 120,000 clones, over 75% of them seen just once. What was sequenced was peripheral blood. Receptor source: a man aged 25-40 years with COVID-19, enrolled during active disease. Both conserved end residues are part of each CDR3. The D gene is left open where the match is weak. The size entry is marked missing in some rows and otherwise reads once, few, many or a size class.

v_call: TRBV10-1; d_call: NA; clone_size: NA; j_call: TRBJ2-7; cdr3_nt: TGCGCCAGCAGTGAGAACAGGGTTCCATACGAGCAGTACTTC; cdr3_aa: CASSENRVPYEQYF
v_call: TRBV11-2; d_call: NA; clone_size: NA; j_call: TRBJ1-1; cdr3_nt: TGTGCCAGCAGCCTATCGACGATGGGACAAAATATTGAAGCTTTCTTT; cdr3_aa: CASSLSTMGQNIEAFF
v_call: TRBV27; d_call: NA; clone_size: once; j_call: TRBJ1-5; cdr3_nt: TGTGCCAGCAGTCTGGTAGGGGGTCATAGCAATCAGCCCCAGCATTTT; cdr3_aa: CASSLVGGHSNQPQHF
v_call: TRBV30; d_call: NA; clone_size: NA; j_call: TRBJ2-1; cdr3_nt: TGTGCCTGGACGCATGGGGGCCCTAAGCAGTTCTTC; cdr3_aa: CAWTHGGPKQFF
v_call: TRBV12-5; d_call: NA; clone_size: NA; j_call: TRBJ1-4; cdr3_nt: TGTGCTAGTGGTTCGGGACTGAATGAAAAACTGTTTTTT; cdr3_aa: CASGSGLNEKLFF
v_call: TRBV18; d_call: TRBD1; clone_size: NA; j_call: TRBJ2-4; cdr3_nt: TGTGCCAGCTCACCAGGTTACGGGACAGGGATAAACATTCAGTACTTC; cdr3_aa: CASSPGYGTGINIQYF
v_call: TRBV19; d_call: TRBD1; clone_size: few; j_call: TRBJ1-5; cdr3_nt: TGTGCCACCGGGGACAGGGGGCGCAGTTTGACCCAGCATTTT; cdr3_aa: CATGDRGRSLTQHF
v_call: TRBV24-1; d_call: TRBD1; clone_size: NA; j_call: TRBJ1-5; cdr3_nt: TGTGCCACCAGTGATCGATACAGGGGTGGATGCAATCAGCCCCAGCATTTT; cdr3_aa: CATSDRYRGGCNQPQHF
v_call: TRBV19; d_call: TRBD1; clone_size: NA; j_call: TRBJ2-7; cdr3_nt: TGTGCCAGTAGTACGGACAGGGGGGAAGGATACGAGCAGTACTTC; cdr3_aa: CASSTDRGEGYEQYF
v_call: TRBV5-1; d_call: NA; clone_size: NA; j_call: TRBJ1-4; cdr3_nt: TGCGCCAGCAGCTTGGCCGAGGGTTTTAATGAAAAACTGTTTTTT; cdr3_aa: CASSLAEGFNEKLFF
v_call: TRBV5-1; d_call: NA; clone_size: once; j_call: TRBJ1-1; cdr3_nt: TGCGCCAGCAACCAGGCCATGAACACTGAAGCTTTCTTT; cdr3_aa: CASNQAMNTEAFF
v_call: TRBV6-4; d_call: NA; clone_size: NA; j_call: TRBJ2-1; cdr3_nt: TGTGCCAGCAGTCCCACTAGCAGAAACTACAATGAGCAGTTCTTC; cdr3_aa: CASSPTSRNYNEQFF
v_call: TRBV7-8; d_call: TRBD2; clone_size: few; j_call: TRBJ2-1; cdr3_nt: TGTGCCAGCAGTCGACTAGCGGGGACCTACAATGAGCAGTTCTTC; cdr3_aa: CASSRLAGTYNEQFF
v_call: TRBV28; d_call: NA; clone_size: NA; j_call: TRBJ2-1; cdr3_nt: TGTGCCAGCAATCTCCCACAGGTGGGAAAAAGTGAGCAGTTCTTC; cdr3_aa: CASNLPQVGKSEQFF
v_call: TRBV27; d_call: NA; clone_size: NA; j_call: TRBJ1-1; cdr3_nt: TGTGCCAGCAGTTTCAGGGAGGGCACTGAAGCTTTCTTT; cdr3_aa: CASSFREGTEAFF
v_call: TRBV11-3; d_call: TRBD2; clone_size: NA; j_call: TRBJ2-7; cdr3_nt: TGTGCCAGCAGCTCAACTAGCGGCATCCACTACGAGCAGTACTTC; cdr3_aa: CASSSTSGIHYEQYF
v_call: TRBV24-1; d_call: NA; clone_size: NA; j_call: TRBJ2-3; cdr3_nt: TGTGCCACCAAGGGGCCGAGCACAGATACGCAGTATTTT; cdr3_aa: CATKGPSTDTQYF
v_call: TRBV7-2; d_call: NA; clone_size: NA; j_call: TRBJ1-2; cdr3_nt: TGTGCCAGCAGCTTTAAGGGGATGACTAACTATGGCTACACCTTC; cdr3_aa: CASSFKGMTNYGYTF
v_call: TRBV6-1; d_call: NA; clone_size: NA; j_call: TRBJ1-2; cdr3_nt: TGTGCCAGCAGTGAAGCACCGGGGGGCTACACCTTC; cdr3_aa: CASSEAPGGYTF
v_call: TRBV7-9; d_call: NA; clone_size: NA; j_call: TRBJ2-5; cdr3_nt: TGTGCCAGCAGCTTGTTCGCGGAGGCCCAAGAGACCCAGTACTTC; cdr3_aa: CASSLFAEAQETQYF
v_call: TRBV28; d_call: TRBD2; clone_size: NA; j_call: TRBJ2-2; cdr3_nt: TGTGCCAGCAGTTTACGGGAGGTGGTTACCGGGGAGCTGTTTTTT; cdr3_aa: CASSLREVVTGELFF
v_call: TRBV5-1; d_call: TRBD2; clone_size: NA; j_call: TRBJ2-3; cdr3_nt: TGCGCCAGCGGGCTAGCGGGAGGGATAAGCACAGATACGCAGTATTTT; cdr3_aa: CASGLAGGISTDTQYF
v_call: TRBV4-1; d_call: TRBD1; clone_size: NA; j_call: TRBJ1-1; cdr3_nt: TGCGCCAGCAGCCTTAAAGAAGGGGGCGCGGGGAACACTGAAGCTTTCTTT; cdr3_aa: CASSLKEGGAGNTEAFF
v_call: TRBV7-6; d_call: TRBD2; clone_size: NA; j_call: TRBJ2-1; cdr3_nt: TGTGCCAGCAGCTTAGCGCAAGCGGGAGGGTCCGGGTCCTACAATGAGCAGTTCTTC; cdr3_aa: CASSLAQAGGSGSYNEQFF
v_call: TRBV11-2; d_call: NA; clone_size: NA; j_call: TRBJ2-5; cdr3_nt: TGTGCCAGCAGCTTACAACGGGATACCACCCAGTACTTC; cdr3_aa: CASSLQRDTTQYF